The rows below give T cell receptor beta chains drawn from one sample of a study of T cell repertoires in cytomegalovirus infection. MiXCR, run by TCRdb on the reads, gives a single entry per CDR3 protein. Counted here are about 400,000 distinct CDR3 sequences, 15% to 20% occurring once; the ten biggest clones make up around 8.6%. The sequencing input was PBMCs. Receptors were obtained from a human donor in good health (CMV status not recorded). Some clones in this sample may be carry-over from other donors' samples. Each CDR3 is given with its conserved first and last residue. D genes are given only for firm matches. Not every row has a clone size; where given, it reads once, few, many or a size class.

DNA: TGCGCCAGCAGCCAAGTAGCGGGGGGTTCCTACGAGCAGTACTTC; CDR3: CASSQVAGGSYEQYF; V: TRBV4-3; size: few; J: TRBJ2-7; D: TRBD2
DNA: TGTGCCAGTAGTATATCGGGGAGTGGGACCCAGTACTTC; CDR3: CASSISGSGTQYF; V: TRBV19; size: .; J: TRBJ2-5; D: .
DNA: TGTGCCAGCAGCTCACAGGGTGTAGTAAAAGATTCACCCCTCCACTTT; CDR3: CASSSQGVVKDSPLHF; V: TRBV6-5; size: .; J: TRBJ1-6; D: .
DNA: TGTGCCAGCAGTTTACGCCAGACCCCCTACGAGCAGTACTTC; CDR3: CASSLRQTPYEQYF; V: TRBV27; size: .; J: TRBJ2-7; D: .
DNA: TGTGCCAGCAGTTTACGAGGACTAGCGGGGGGAGATACGCAGTATTTT; CDR3: CASSLRGLAGGDTQYF; V: TRBV12-3/TRBV12-4; size: few; J: TRBJ2-3; D: TRBD2
DNA: TGTGCCAGCAGCTTATCGGGGCTTGAGAATTCACCCCTCCACTTT; CDR3: CASSLSGLENSPLHF; V: TRBV5-5; size: .; J: TRBJ1-6; D: .
DNA: TGTGCCAGCAGCCTAGGGGGATTGGGCACTGAAGCTTTCTTT; CDR3: CASSLGGLGTEAFF; V: TRBV7-8; size: many; J: TRBJ1-1; D: .
DNA: TGCAGTGCTAGTGAGGGTTCTAATGAAAAACTGTTTTTT; CDR3: CSASEGSNEKLFF; V: TRBV20-1; size: many; J: TRBJ1-4; D: .
DNA: TGTGCCAGTAGTATAGGCCCGGGACAGCCGTGGGGTTCACCCCTCCACTTT; CDR3: CASSIGPGQPWGSPLHF; V: TRBV19; size: .; J: TRBJ1-6; D: TRBD1
DNA: TGTGCCAGCCGCAGGACTAGCGGGTGGAACACCGGGGAGCTGTTTTTT; CDR3: CASRRTSGWNTGELFF; V: TRBV6-2/TRBV6-3; size: few; J: TRBJ2-2; D: TRBD2
DNA: TGTGCCAGCAGCTTAGCTCAGGGGGCTCAAGAGACCCAGTACTTC; CDR3: CASSLAQGAQETQYF; V: TRBV7-9; size: .; J: TRBJ2-5; D: TRBD1
DNA: TGTGCCAGCAGTTCACTGACCGGGACGGACTTCGAGCAGTACTTC; CDR3: CASSSLTGTDFEQYF; V: TRBV27; size: few; J: TRBJ2-7; D: .
DNA: TGTGCCAGCAGCTTAGCGCAGGGGGCAGGAGGCTACACCTTC; CDR3: CASSLAQGAGGYTF; V: TRBV7-2; size: .; J: TRBJ1-2; D: TRBD1
DNA: TGCTGCGGACAGGGGAAGACCCAGTACTTC; CDR3: CCGQGKTQYF; V: TRBV12-3/TRBV12-4; size: few; J: TRBJ2-5; D: TRBD1
DNA: TGTGCCAGCGGTAAAAACAGGGTGAACACTGAAGCTTTCTTT; CDR3: CASGKNRVNTEAFF; V: TRBV28; size: many; J: TRBJ1-1; D: .
DNA: TGTGCCAGCAGTTTAGCGGGGGACGGTGGCTATGGCTACACCTTC; CDR3: CASSLAGDGGYGYTF; V: TRBV12-3/TRBV12-4; size: many; J: TRBJ1-2; D: .
DNA: TGTGCCAGTAGTATCTACAGGGAAGTCGGCTACACCTTC; CDR3: CASSIYREVGYTF; V: TRBV19; size: .; J: TRBJ1-2; D: .
DNA: TGTGCCAGCAGCCTGATGACAGGGGCGAGCACTGAAGCTTTCTTT; CDR3: CASSLMTGASTEAFF; V: TRBV7-2; size: many; J: TRBJ1-1; D: TRBD1
DNA: TGTGCCAGCAGGCCGACTAGCGGGGGGTACGAGCAGTACTTC; CDR3: CASRPTSGGYEQYF; V: TRBV12-3/TRBV12-4; size: many; J: TRBJ2-7; D: TRBD2
DNA: TGTGCCAGCAACCCACTCGGCCGGGACAGGGGGCCGGCACCTAATCAGCCCCAGCATTTT; CDR3: CASNPLGRDRGPAPNQPQHF; V: TRBV12-3/TRBV12-4; size: many; J: TRBJ1-5; D: TRBD1
DNA: TGTGCCAGCAGCTTACGCCCAGAGACCCAGTACTTC; CDR3: CASSLRPETQYF; V: TRBV7-4; size: .; J: TRBJ2-5; D: .
DNA: TGTGCCAGCAGCCCAGGGGGGGGGGTACGGACTGAAGCTTTCTTT; CDR3: CASSPGGGVRTEAFF; V: TRBV7-2; size: many; J: TRBJ1-1; D: TRBD1
DNA: TGCAGCGTTGTCCAGGGCGATCAGCCCCAGCATTTT; CDR3: CSVVQGDQPQHF; V: TRBV29-1; size: few; J: TRBJ1-5; D: .
DNA: TGTGCCAGCAGTTACCGAAAGGGGGGGACCGACACCTTC; CDR3: CASSYRKGGTDTF; V: TRBV6-7; size: many; J: TRBJ1-2; D: .
DNA: TGTGCCAGTAACGACTACCGGGCCTCGGATGGCTACACCTTC; CDR3: CASNDYRASDGYTF; V: TRBV19; size: .; J: TRBJ1-2; D: .
DNA: TGTGCCAGCAGTGAATCCAGGACAGGGGAAGGCTACACCTTC; CDR3: CASSESRTGEGYTF; V: TRBV2; size: .; J: TRBJ1-2; D: TRBD1
DNA: TGTGCCAGCAGTTCCCCTCGACAGGGGGCTATAGGGGAGACCCAGTACTTC; CDR3: CASSSPRQGAIGETQYF; V: TRBV28; size: few; J: TRBJ2-5; D: TRBD1
DNA: TGCGCCAGCAGCTCGGGTCGCGGGGGGCCCCCGTACGAGCAGTACTTC; CDR3: CASSSGRGGPPYEQYF; V: TRBV5-1; size: .; J: TRBJ2-7; D: TRBD2
DNA: TGTGCCAGCAGCTTAGCGTCCTTTGCGGGGGTGACAGATACGCAGTATTTT; CDR3: CASSLASFAGVTDTQYF; V: TRBV7-2; size: .; J: TRBJ2-3; D: TRBD2
DNA: TGTGCCAGCACCACCGCCACTGAAGCTTTCTTT; CDR3: CASTTATEAFF; V: TRBV7-9; size: .; J: TRBJ1-1; D: .
DNA: TGCAGCGTTGAAGAATCAGGACAGGGGCTTGGCTACACCTTC; CDR3: CSVEESGQGLGYTF; V: TRBV29-1; size: .; J: TRBJ1-2; D: TRBD1
DNA: TGTGCCAGCCGACAATCGGGCGTCGGCGAGCAGTTCTTC; CDR3: CASRQSGVGEQFF; V: TRBV12-3/TRBV12-4; size: .; J: TRBJ2-1; D: .
DNA: TGTGCCAGCAGTTTATGGGCTAGCGGCACAGATACGCAGTATTTT; CDR3: CASSLWASGTDTQYF; V: TRBV28; size: .; J: TRBJ2-3; D: .
DNA: TGTGCCAGCAGCCCGACTAGCGGGGGGCAAACAGATACGCAGTATTTT; CDR3: CASSPTSGGQTDTQYF; V: TRBV6-1; size: many; J: TRBJ2-3; D: TRBD2
DNA: TGTGCCAGCAGCGGTCGGAACTCCTACAATGAGCAGTTCTTC; CDR3: CASSGRNSYNEQFF; V: TRBV2; size: .; J: TRBJ2-1; D: .
DNA: TGTGCCAGCAGTTTTCTGGGGTTTACTGCTTTCTTT; CDR3: CASSFLGFTAFF; V: TRBV12-3/TRBV12-4; size: many; J: TRBJ1-1; D: .
DNA: TGTGCCAGCAGCTCTCGGGACAGGGGGCTAGTCGCTGAAGCTTTCTTT; CDR3: CASSSRDRGLVAEAFF; V: TRBV7-6; size: .; J: TRBJ1-1; D: TRBD1
DNA: TGCGCCAGCAGCCAGTCAGGGGGGGACACAACCGGGGATGAGCAGTTCTTC; CDR3: CASSQSGGDTTGDEQFF; V: TRBV4-1; size: many; J: TRBJ2-1; D: .
DNA: TGTGCCAGCAGAACAGGTGGTCCCCTGGAAAAACTGTTTTTT; CDR3: CASRTGGPLEKLFF; V: TRBV12-3/TRBV12-4; size: many; J: TRBJ1-4; D: .